This T cell receptor beta chain was profiled in a study of blood T cells in healthy people across ages. The overall study: The template switching approach captured approximately one barcoded beta molecule for every two T cells.

Each sample gave at least 6.5 million isolated PBMCs. PCR was performed a second time for about 7 to 11 cycles using a sample-barcoded 5' primer and a J-beta primer mix. TCRdb called the 5' RACE reads again in MiXCR, with one record for every CDR3 protein. The sample lists 950,000 to 1,200,000 distinct CDR3 sequences; roughly two fifths were seen once. V lost 0 bases to trimming and J lost 7 bases, with 11 bases between them. The germline CDR1 and CDR2 sequences are SGHRS and YFSETQ. The CDR3 is 14 amino acids. This TCR was recovered from a man younger than 35 in good health. Sequencing was done on a sample of blood. This rearrangement joins TRBV5-1 to TRBJ1-5; the D gene is possibly TRBD1 (6 bases). CDR3 sequence reads: CASSLENRAQPQHF. The CDR3 nucleotides read TGCGCCAGCAGCTTGGAGAACAGGGCGCAGCCCCAGCATTTT. The whole variable domain, filled in from reference TRBV5-1 and TRBJ1-5, reads KAGVTQTPRYLIKTRGQQVTLSCSPISGHRSVSWYQQTPGQGLQFLFEYFSETQRNKGNFPGRFSGRQFSNSRSEMNVSTLELGDSALYLCASSLENRAQPQHFGDGTRLSIL.